This passage covers 2 T cell receptor beta chains from one sample sequenced in a study of OX40 agonist ivuxolimab in advanced cancers. Sequenced by immunoSEQ multiplex PCR; TCRdb stores in-frame clones only, minus some. The sample yields approximately 68,000 clones, approximately 89% seen once. This specimen was CD4+ or CD8+ T cells sorted from blood, taken in a trial of the OX40 agonist ivuxolimab. Every receptor here comes from an adult with an advanced solid tumor such as melanoma, head and neck, liver or kidney cancer.

This clone was observed a few times. The chain couples TRBV6-1 to TRBJ2-7; 11 bases are shared with TRBD2. CDR1 is MNHNS, CDR2 SASEGT, per germline. The CDR3 has 15 amino acids. The V gene end was trimmed by 6 bases and the J gene end by 3 bases; junction bases not matched to a gene: 7. The CDR3 bases are TGTGCCAGCAGGGGGGGGACTAGCGGCCTCTACGAGCAGTACTTC. Protein product: CASRGGTSGLYEQYF.

This clone was observed a single time. This chain uses TRBV5-1 with TRBJ2-5, with D perhaps TRBD1 (5 bases). CDR3 length: 15 residues. Germline-derived CDR1 and CDR2 are SGHRS and YFSETQ. With 2 bases removed from V and 5 bases from J, the gap between germline ends came to 16 bases. CDR3 DNA sequence: TGCGCCAGCAGCTTACCTGGGGCCCTGGGTGAGACCCAGTACTTC. As protein: CASSLPGALGETQYF.